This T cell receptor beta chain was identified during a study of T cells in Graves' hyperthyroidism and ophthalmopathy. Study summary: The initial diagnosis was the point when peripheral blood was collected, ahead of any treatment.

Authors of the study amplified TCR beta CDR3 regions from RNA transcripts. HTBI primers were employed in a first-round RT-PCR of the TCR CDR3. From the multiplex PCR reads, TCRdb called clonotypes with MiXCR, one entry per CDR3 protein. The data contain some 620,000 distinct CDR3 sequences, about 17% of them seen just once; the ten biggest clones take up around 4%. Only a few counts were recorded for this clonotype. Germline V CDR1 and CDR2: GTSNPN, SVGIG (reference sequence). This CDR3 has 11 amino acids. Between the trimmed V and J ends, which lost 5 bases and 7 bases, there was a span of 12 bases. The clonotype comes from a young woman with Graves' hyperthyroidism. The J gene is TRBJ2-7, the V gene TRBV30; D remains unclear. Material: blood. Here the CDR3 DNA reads TGTGCCTGGGGCAAGGCGAGGGAGCAGTACTTC. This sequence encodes CAWGKAREQYF.